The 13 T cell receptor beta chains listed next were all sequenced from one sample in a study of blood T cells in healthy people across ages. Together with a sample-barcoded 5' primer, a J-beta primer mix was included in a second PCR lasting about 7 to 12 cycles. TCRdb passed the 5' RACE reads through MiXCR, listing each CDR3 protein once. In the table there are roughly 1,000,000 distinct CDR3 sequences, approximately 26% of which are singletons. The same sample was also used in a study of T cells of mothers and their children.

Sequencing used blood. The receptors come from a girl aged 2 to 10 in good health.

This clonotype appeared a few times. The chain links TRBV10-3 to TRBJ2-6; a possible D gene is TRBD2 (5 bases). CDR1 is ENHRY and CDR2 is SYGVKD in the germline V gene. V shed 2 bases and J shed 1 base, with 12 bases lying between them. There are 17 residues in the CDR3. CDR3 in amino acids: CAISELGSSSGANVLTF. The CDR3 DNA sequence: TGTGCCATCAGTGAGCTAGGGAGCTCTTCTGGGGCCAACGTCCTGACTTTC.

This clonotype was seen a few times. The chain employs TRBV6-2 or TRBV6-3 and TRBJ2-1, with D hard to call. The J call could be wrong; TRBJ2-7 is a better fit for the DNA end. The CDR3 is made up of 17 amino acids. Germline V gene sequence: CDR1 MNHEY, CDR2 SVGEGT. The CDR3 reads CASSNDLEPPYSYEQYF. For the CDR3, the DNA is TGTGCCAGCAGTAATGACCTCGAGCCACCCTACTCCTACGAGCAGTACTTC.

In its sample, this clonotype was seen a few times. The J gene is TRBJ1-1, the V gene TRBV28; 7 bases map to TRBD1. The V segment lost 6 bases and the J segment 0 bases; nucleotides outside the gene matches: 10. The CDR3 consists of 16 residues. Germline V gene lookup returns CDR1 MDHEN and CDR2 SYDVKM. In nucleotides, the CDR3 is TGTGCCAGCAGCTCCCCCACAGGGGTCTTGAACACTGAAGCTTTCTTT. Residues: CASSSPTGVLNTEAFF.

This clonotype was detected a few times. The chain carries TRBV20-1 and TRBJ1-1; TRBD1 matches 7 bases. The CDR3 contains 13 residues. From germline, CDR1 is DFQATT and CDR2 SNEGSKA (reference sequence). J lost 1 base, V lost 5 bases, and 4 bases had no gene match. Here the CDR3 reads CSALDRRNTEAFF. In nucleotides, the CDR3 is TGCAGTGCTTTGGACAGGCGGAACACTGAAGCTTTCTTT.

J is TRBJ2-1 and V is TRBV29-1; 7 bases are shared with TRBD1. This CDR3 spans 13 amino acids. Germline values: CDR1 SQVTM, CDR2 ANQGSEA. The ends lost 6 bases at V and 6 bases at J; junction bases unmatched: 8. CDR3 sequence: CSVQSDRPNEQFF. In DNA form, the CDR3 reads TGCAGCGTCCAGTCGGACAGGCCCAATGAGCAGTTCTTC.

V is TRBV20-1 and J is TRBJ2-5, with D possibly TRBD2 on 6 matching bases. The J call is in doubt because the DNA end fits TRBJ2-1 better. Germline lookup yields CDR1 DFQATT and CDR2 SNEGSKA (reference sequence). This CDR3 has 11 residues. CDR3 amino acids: CSAPTGTQQFF. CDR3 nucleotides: TGCAGTGCTCCAACCGGGACTCAGCAGTTCTTC.

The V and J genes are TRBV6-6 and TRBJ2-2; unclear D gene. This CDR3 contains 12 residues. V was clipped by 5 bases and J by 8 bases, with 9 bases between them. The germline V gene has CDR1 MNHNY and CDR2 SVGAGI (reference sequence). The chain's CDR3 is CASSHLTGELFF. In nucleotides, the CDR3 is TGTGCCAGCAGTCACCTGACAGGGGAGCTGTTTTTT.

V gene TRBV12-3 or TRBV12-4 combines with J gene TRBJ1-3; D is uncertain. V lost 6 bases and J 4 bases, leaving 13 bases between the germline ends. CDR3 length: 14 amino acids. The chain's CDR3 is CASSFRLLGNTIYF. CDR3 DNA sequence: TGTGCCAGCAGCTTCAGACTATTAGGAAACACCATATATTTT.

The CDR3 DNA reads as TGCAGCGTGGTCAGCCCGGGACAACTGGGCACTGAAGCTTTCTTT. This encodes CSVVSPGQLGTEAFF. V and J are TRBV29-1 and TRBJ1-1; D possibly corresponds to TRBD1 (6 bases). Looked up from germline, CDR1 is SQVTM and CDR2 is ANQGSEA. The CDR3 contains 15 residues. V was clipped by 6 bases and J by 4 bases, with 21 bases between them.

CDR3 residues: CSARPFVRQEGFYGYTF. The CDR3, as DNA: TGCAGTGCTAGACCCTTCGTAAGACAAGAAGGGTTCTATGGCTACACCTTC. This rearrangement joins TRBV20-1 to TRBJ1-2; unclear D gene. The CDR3 is 17 amino acids. CDR1 DFQATT and CDR2 SNEGSKA come from the germline V gene (reference sequence). V was cut by 2 bases and J by 4 bases, with 23 bases left in between.

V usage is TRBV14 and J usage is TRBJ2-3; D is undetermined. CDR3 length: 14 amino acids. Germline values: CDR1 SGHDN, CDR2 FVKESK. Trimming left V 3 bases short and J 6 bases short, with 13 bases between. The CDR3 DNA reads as TGTGCCAGCAGCCACCTGTCGTCCGGGGATACGCAGTATTTT. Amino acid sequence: CASSHLSSGDTQYF. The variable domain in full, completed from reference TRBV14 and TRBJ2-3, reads EAGVTQFPSHSVIEKGQTVTLRCDPISGHDNLYWYRRVMGKEIKFLLHFVKESKQDESGMPNNRFLAERTGGTYSTLKVQPAELEDSGVYFCASSHLSSGDTQYFGPGTRLTVL.

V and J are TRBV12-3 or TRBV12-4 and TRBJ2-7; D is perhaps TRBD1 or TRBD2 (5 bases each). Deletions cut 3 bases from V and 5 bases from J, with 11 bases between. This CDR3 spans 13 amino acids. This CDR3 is CASSFAGTHEQYF. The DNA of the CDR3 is TGTGCCAGCAGTTTTGCAGGGACCCACGAGCAGTACTTC.

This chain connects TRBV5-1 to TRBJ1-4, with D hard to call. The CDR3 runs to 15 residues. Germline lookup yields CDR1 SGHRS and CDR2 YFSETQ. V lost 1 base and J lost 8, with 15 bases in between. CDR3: CASSLRPGVEEKLFF. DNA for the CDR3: TGCGCCAGCAGCTTGAGGCCAGGAGTGGAGGAAAAACTGTTTTTT. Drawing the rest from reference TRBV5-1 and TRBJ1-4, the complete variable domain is KAGVTQTPRYLIKTRGQQVTLSCSPISGHRSVSWYQQTPGQGLQFLFEYFSETQRNKGNFPGRFSGRQFSNSRSEMNVSTLELGDSALYLCASSLRPGVEEKLFFGSGTQLSVL.